The 14 T cell receptor beta chains below were found in one sample sequenced in a study of T-cell memory formation after mild COVID-19 (dated by TCRdb to about 2021). The method was 5' RACE. Sequencer: Illumina NovaSeq 6000. TCRdb reworked the public reads: Q25 trimming with fastp, MiXCR clone assembly, productive beta chains retained. When rows share a CDR3 protein, they turn into one entry using the most common DNA and genes. This sample has about 390,000 distinct CDR3 sequences in its table, and 15% to 20% of those were observed once. The top ten clones comprise 20% to 25% of the sample. Sequences were obtained from PBMCs or a T cell subset sorted from them (not recorded which). The receptor set was obtained from a young man who had mild COVID-19 (a few samples of this study predate the infection). The sample titles of this study are shuffled in the database, so cell type and time point are left out; the donor was told from shared clones.

This clonotype turned up a few times. The chain is built from TRBV9 and TRBJ2-2, with 9 bases lining up with TRBD1. Losses at the gene ends were 3 bases for V and 3 bases for J; bases not matched to a gene: 6. CDR3 length: 16 amino acids. Germline CDR1 reads SGDLS; CDR2 reads YYNGEE. For the CDR3, the DNA is TGTGCCAGCAGCGCCCGGACAGGGGCTGACACCGGGGAGCTGTTTTTT. This sequence encodes CASSARTGADTGELFF.

The sample holds a few counts of this clonotype. The chain recombines TRBV6-9 with TRBJ2-5; D is possibly TRBD2 (6 bases). The germline V gene encodes CDR1 MNHGY and CDR2 SVAAGI. This CDR3 is built from 15 residues. V was shortened by 5 bases and J by 4 bases, with 17 bases between the two germline ends. CDR3 DNA: TGTGCCAGCAGTAAACCGGGGGAAGAGCCAGAGACCCAGTACTTC. It specifies CASSKPGEEPETQYF.

This clonotype was seen a few times. The CDR3 sequence: CASSLRDRGLAAEAFF. CDR3 nucleotides: TGTGCCAGCAGTCTCCGGGACAGGGGTCTTGCGGCTGAAGCTTTCTTT. V usage is TRBV7-9 and J usage is TRBJ1-1, with 10 bases fitting TRBD1. Germline CDR1 SEHNR, CDR2 FQNEAQ (reference sequence). The J segment lost 6 bases and the V segment lost 6 bases, leaving 13 bases of the junction unmatched. The CDR3 sequence is 16 residues long.

This clonotype was detected a few times. V gene TRBV20-1 combines with J gene TRBJ1-2, with D possibly TRBD1 on 5 matching bases. The CDR3 totals 15 residues. Germline CDR1 reads DFQATT; CDR2 reads SNEGSKA (reference sequence). Trimming took 3 bases from V and 4 from J, leaving 18 bases between them. CDR3 in amino acids: CSASWFGDLGYGYTF. CDR3 coding DNA: TGCAGTGCTAGTTGGTTCGGGGACCTTGGCTATGGCTACACCTTC.

This clonotype came up a few times. This sequence joins TRBV7-9 and TRBJ2-5, with D possibly matching TRBD2 (5 bases). This CDR3 has 16 residues. V was clipped by 5 bases and J by 1 base, with 17 bases between them. Germline V lookup: CDR1 SEHNR, CDR2 FQNEAQ (reference sequence). The CDR3 nucleotides read TGTGCCAGCAGCAACAACGGACTCTCCTTCCAAGAGACCCAGTACTTC. Translation: CASSNNGLSFQETQYF. Variable domain in full (rest from reference TRBV7-9 and TRBJ2-5): DTGVSQNPRHKITKRGQNVTFRCDPISEHNRLYWYRQTLGQGPEFLTYFQNEAQLEKSRLLSDRFSAERPKGSFSTLEIQRTEQGDSAMYLCASSNNGLSFQETQYFGPGTRLLVL.

This chain connects TRBV20-1 to TRBJ1-2; D not certain. Germline assignment: CDR1 DFQATT and CDR2 SNEGSKA (reference sequence). This CDR3 is built from 14 residues. Trimming cost V 1 base and J 3 bases, with 12 bases left between them. CDR3 DNA sequence: TGCAGTGCTAGAGGCCGGGCCTACGACTATGGCTACACCTTC. Translation gives CSARGRAYDYGYTF.

This clonotype was seen a few times. This chain uses TRBV4-1 with TRBJ2-1, with D tentatively TRBD1 (6 bases). CDR1 is MGHRA, CDR2 YSYEKL, per germline. V lost 1 base and J lost 8, with 15 bases in between. The CDR3 sequence is 15 residues long. CDR3 in DNA: TGCGCCAGCAGCCAAGCGGAAACAGGGCGGGATGAGCAGTTCTTC. It yields the protein CASSQAETGRDEQFF.

This clonotype showed up just a few times. The chain uses TRBV4-1 and TRBJ2-3, with TRBD1 matching over 9 bases. Unmatched junction bases numbered 6, after V lost 1 base and J lost 4 bases. CDR3 length equals 16 residues. Germline V CDR1 and CDR2: MGHRA, YSYEKL. As DNA, the CDR3 is TGCGCCAGCAGCCAAGCTTACAGGGGGCTCGCAGATACGCAGTATTTT. This gives the protein CASSQAYRGLADTQYF.

The CDR3 DNA reads as TGTGCCAGCAGCGTAGAAAGTCACACCGGGGAGCTGTTTTTT. This codes for CASSVESHTGELFF. J is TRBJ2-2 and V is TRBV9; D gene uncertain. Germline-derived CDR1 and CDR2 are SGDLS and YYNGEE. The CDR3 spans 14 residues. Trimming removed 0 bases from V and 3 bases from J, with 6 bases in between. Combining the CDR3 with reference TRBV9 and TRBJ2-2 gives the whole variable domain DSGVTQTPKHLITATGQRVTLRCSPRSGDLSVYWYQQSLDQGLQFLIQYYNGEERAKGNILERFSAQQFPDLHSELNLSSLELGDSALYFCASSVESHTGELFFGEGSRLTVL.

In its sample, this clonotype was seen many times. The rearrangement links TRBV7-9 to TRBJ2-3; D is unresolved. The CDR3 has 13 amino acids. The ends were cut back, 1 base at V and 4 bases at J, with 6 bases in the middle. CDR1 SEHNR and CDR2 FQNEAQ come from the germline V gene (reference sequence). CDR3 coding DNA: TGTGCCAGCAGCTTAGGTCCGTCAGATACGCAGTATTTT. Its protein is CASSLGPSDTQYF.

This clonotype was observed many times. The CDR3 DNA is TGCGCCAGCAGCTTGAGACAGGGGCGAAACACTGAAGCTTTCTTT. The encoded protein is CASSLRQGRNTEAFF. The rearrangement links TRBV5-1 to TRBJ1-1; TRBD1 matches at 8 bases. V lost 1 base and J lost 2; bases outside the gene matches: 4. Per germline, CDR1 SGHRS and CDR2 YFSETQ. This CDR3 has 15 residues.

The table lists this clonotype with a few counts. The chain is built from TRBV28 and TRBJ1-5, with a possible D match to TRBD1 (6 bases). This CDR3 spans 15 amino acids. Germline V gene lookup returns CDR1 MDHEN and CDR2 SYDVKM. Trimming pared 4 bases from V and 1 base from J, leaving 11 bases between. CDR3 residues: CASSSTGVSNQPQHF. The CDR3 bases are TGTGCCAGCAGTTCGACAGGCGTAAGCAATCAGCCCCAGCATTTT.

This clonotype was detected only a few times. This chain connects TRBV20-1 to TRBJ2-1, with D unclear. CDR1 is DFQATT and CDR2 is SNEGSKA in the germline V gene (reference sequence). There are 15 residues in the CDR3. The V end lost 1 base, the J end lost 7 bases, and 17 bases lay between the germline ends. In DNA, the CDR3 is TGCAGTGCTAGAGTGCTGACGGCAGGAAGAAATGAGCAGTTCTTC. It translates to CSARVLTAGRNEQFF.

There are many counts of this clonotype. The chain carries TRBV5-1 and TRBJ2-7; D remains unclear. V lost 0 bases and J 2 bases, leaving 6 bases between the germline ends. Germline lookup yields CDR1 SGHRS and CDR2 YFSETQ. The CDR3 spans 13 residues. As DNA, the CDR3 is TGCGCCAGCAGCTTGGACCGTACCTACGAGCAGTACGTC. The encoded protein is CASSLDRTYEQYV.